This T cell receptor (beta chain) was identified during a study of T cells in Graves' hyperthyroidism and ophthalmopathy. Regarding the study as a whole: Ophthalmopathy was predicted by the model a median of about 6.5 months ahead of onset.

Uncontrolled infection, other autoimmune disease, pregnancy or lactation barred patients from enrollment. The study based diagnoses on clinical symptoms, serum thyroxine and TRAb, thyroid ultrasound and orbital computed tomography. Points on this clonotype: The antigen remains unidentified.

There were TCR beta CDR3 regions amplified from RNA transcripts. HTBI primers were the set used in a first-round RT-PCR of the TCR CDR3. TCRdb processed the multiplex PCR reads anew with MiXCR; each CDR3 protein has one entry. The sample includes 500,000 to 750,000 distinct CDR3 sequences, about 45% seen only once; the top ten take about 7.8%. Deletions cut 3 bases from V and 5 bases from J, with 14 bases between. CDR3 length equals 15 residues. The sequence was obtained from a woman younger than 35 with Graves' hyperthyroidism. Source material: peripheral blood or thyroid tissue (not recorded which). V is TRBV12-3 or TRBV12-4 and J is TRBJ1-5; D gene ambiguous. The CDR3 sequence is CASSLAGMGDQPQHF. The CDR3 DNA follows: TGTGCCAGCAGTTTGGCCGGGATGGGAGATCAGCCCCAGCATTTT.